The rows below give T cell receptor beta chains drawn from one sample of a study of T cell responses to AZD1222 COVID-19 vaccine. Sequencing used immunoSEQ multiplex PCR; TCRdb keeps in-frame clones, though not all of them. The data contain some 140,000 clones, roughly 90% of them singletons. The sequenced sample was peripheral blood, obtained on day 0 of AZD1222 vaccination. The receptors here all came from an adult in good health. Each CDR3 is given with its conserved first and last residue. Fields, in order: J gene, D gene, V gene, clone size, CDR3 DNA, CDR3 protein. The D gene is left open where the match is weak. Clone size, where shown, is once, few, many, or a class for clones that have expanded.

j_call: TRBJ2-7; d_call: -; v_call: TRBV5-1; clone_size: -; cdr3_nt: TGCGCCAGCAGCTTGGTGGACCACGGGCAGTATCACTACGAGCAGTACTTC; cdr3_aa: CASSLVDHGQYHYEQYF
j_call: TRBJ2-7; d_call: TRBD2; v_call: TRBV25-1; clone_size: -; cdr3_nt: TGTGCCAGTTCGGGAGGGCCGGGCGAGCAGTACTTC; cdr3_aa: CASSGGPGEQYF
j_call: TRBJ1-2; d_call: TRBD1; v_call: TRBV6-5; clone_size: -; cdr3_nt: TGTGCCAGCAGCTCGAACCGGGACAGGGCTGGCTACACCTTC; cdr3_aa: CASSSNRDRAGYTF
j_call: TRBJ1-5; d_call: -; v_call: TRBV3-1/TRBV3-2; clone_size: -; cdr3_nt: TGTGCCAGCAGCCAAACGGGCTCGAGTCAGCCCCAGCATTTT; cdr3_aa: CASSQTGSSQPQHF
j_call: TRBJ2-6; d_call: TRBD1; v_call: TRBV3-1/TRBV3-2; clone_size: few; cdr3_nt: TGTGCCAGCAGCCAAGAGTTGACAGGGAAAACTGGGGCCAACGTCCTGACTTTC; cdr3_aa: CASSQELTGKTGANVLTF
j_call: TRBJ1-3; d_call: -; v_call: TRBV7-2; clone_size: -; cdr3_nt: TGTGCCAGCAGCTTAGCGGGATCTGGAAACACCATATATTTT; cdr3_aa: CASSLAGSGNTIYF
j_call: TRBJ1-3; d_call: -; v_call: TRBV19; clone_size: -; cdr3_nt: TGTGCCAGTACCATCGTCGGCCAGAAGGTTGGAAACACCATATATTTT; cdr3_aa: CASTIVGQKVGNTIYF
j_call: TRBJ2-3; d_call: -; v_call: TRBV7-9; clone_size: -; cdr3_nt: TGTGCCAGCAGCTTATCCGATACGCAGTATTTT; cdr3_aa: CASSLSDTQYF
j_call: TRBJ2-1; d_call: -; v_call: TRBV6-5; clone_size: -; cdr3_nt: TGTGCCAGCAGTTTTGGGGGAGTGAACAATGAGCAGTTCTTC; cdr3_aa: CASSFGGVNNEQFF
j_call: TRBJ1-3; d_call: -; v_call: TRBV5-6; clone_size: -; cdr3_nt: TGTGCCAGCAGCTTCTCTCAGGGCAGAAACACCATATATTTT; cdr3_aa: CASSFSQGRNTIYF
j_call: TRBJ1-1; d_call: TRBD1; v_call: TRBV7-9; clone_size: once; cdr3_nt: TGTGCCAGCAGCCCTCAGCCCGGGACAGGGTTTAGTCCCACTGAAGCTTTCTTT; cdr3_aa: CASSPQPGTGFSPTEAFF
j_call: TRBJ1-1; d_call: -; v_call: TRBV27; clone_size: -; cdr3_nt: TGTGCCAGCAGTTTCGATGGCGAGACTGAAGCTTTCTTT; cdr3_aa: CASSFDGETEAFF
j_call: TRBJ1-3; d_call: -; v_call: TRBV9; clone_size: -; cdr3_nt: TGTGCCAGCAGCATCCGGGCCGACACCTCTGGAAACACCATATATTTT; cdr3_aa: CASSIRADTSGNTIYF
j_call: TRBJ2-1; d_call: TRBD2; v_call: TRBV7-3; clone_size: -; cdr3_nt: TGTGCCAGCAGTCCGGGACTAGCTCCCAATGAGCAGTTCTTC; cdr3_aa: CASSPGLAPNEQFF
j_call: TRBJ2-1; d_call: -; v_call: TRBV5-1; clone_size: -; cdr3_nt: TGCGCCAGCAGCTTAGCCCCGGGACACAACAATGAGCAGTTCTTC; cdr3_aa: CASSLAPGHNNEQFF
j_call: TRBJ2-7; d_call: TRBD1; v_call: TRBV7-2; clone_size: once; cdr3_nt: TGTGCCAGCAGCTTCTTGGACAGGGCCGAGCAGTACTTC; cdr3_aa: CASSFLDRAEQYF
j_call: TRBJ2-7; d_call: TRBD1; v_call: TRBV5-1; clone_size: once; cdr3_nt: TGCGCCAGCAGCTTTGCACAGGGGTCTGTCTACGAGCAGTACTTC; cdr3_aa: CASSFAQGSVYEQYF
j_call: TRBJ1-1; d_call: TRBD1; v_call: TRBV2; clone_size: -; cdr3_nt: TGTGCCCGCGATGACAGGGGGAGGGGCACTGAAGCTTTCTTT; cdr3_aa: CARDDRGRGTEAFF
j_call: TRBJ1-4; d_call: -; v_call: TRBV11-2; clone_size: -; cdr3_nt: TGTGCCAGCAGCTTCGAGGATCTAGCAACTAATGAAAAACTGTTTTTT; cdr3_aa: CASSFEDLATNEKLFF
j_call: TRBJ1-6; d_call: -; v_call: TRBV6-5; clone_size: -; cdr3_nt: TGTGCCAGCGCGCCGAGGAGTGGGAATTCACCCCTCCACTTT; cdr3_aa: CASAPRSGNSPLHF
j_call: TRBJ2-3; d_call: -; v_call: TRBV6-5; clone_size: -; cdr3_nt: TGTGCCAGCGGGCCCCTATCCCCAGATACGCAGTATTTT; cdr3_aa: CASGPLSPDTQYF
j_call: TRBJ2-2; d_call: -; v_call: TRBV11-3; clone_size: -; cdr3_nt: TGTGCCAGCAGCTCGAACACCGGGGAGCTGTTTTTT; cdr3_aa: CASSSNTGELFF
j_call: TRBJ1-2; d_call: -; v_call: TRBV27; clone_size: -; cdr3_nt: TGTGCCAGCAGTTTAAGGGGGGCTAAGGGGGGCTACACCTTC; cdr3_aa: CASSLRGAKGGYTF
j_call: TRBJ2-2; d_call: -; v_call: TRBV6-6; clone_size: -; cdr3_nt: TGTGCCAGCAGTTACTCGACACCGAACACCGGGGAGCTGTTTTTT; cdr3_aa: CASSYSTPNTGELFF
j_call: TRBJ1-2; d_call: -; v_call: TRBV28; clone_size: -; cdr3_nt: TGTGCCAGCAGTTTGGTAGACTATGGCTACACCTTC; cdr3_aa: CASSLVDYGYTF
j_call: TRBJ1-3; d_call: TRBD1; v_call: TRBV6-6; clone_size: -; cdr3_nt: TGTGCCAGTCATTCAGGGGGCAGAAACACCATATATTTT; cdr3_aa: CASHSGGRNTIYF
j_call: TRBJ1-5; d_call: TRBD1; v_call: TRBV6-5; clone_size: -; cdr3_nt: TGTGCCAGTCGTAAGGGGGCGGGTAGCAATCAGCCCCAGCATTTT; cdr3_aa: CASRKGAGSNQPQHF
j_call: TRBJ1-6; d_call: -; v_call: TRBV19; clone_size: -; cdr3_nt: TGTGCCAGTAGTAAGACCTCCTATAATTCACCCCTCCACTTT; cdr3_aa: CASSKTSYNSPLHF
j_call: TRBJ2-7; d_call: TRBD1; v_call: TRBV6-6; clone_size: -; cdr3_nt: TGTGCCAGCAGTTACTCGAAGACAGGGTCTTCCTACGAGCAGTACTTC; cdr3_aa: CASSYSKTGSSYEQYF
j_call: TRBJ2-7; d_call: -; v_call: TRBV11-2; clone_size: -; cdr3_nt: TGTGCCAGCAGCTTAGGGACAGAAACCTACGAGCAGTACTTC; cdr3_aa: CASSLGTETYEQYF
j_call: TRBJ2-4; d_call: TRBD1; v_call: TRBV5-1; clone_size: -; cdr3_nt: TGCGCCAGCAGCTGGGACAGCTTTCTAGCCAAAAACATTCAGTACTTC; cdr3_aa: CASSWDSFLAKNIQYF
j_call: TRBJ2-3; d_call: TRBD1; v_call: TRBV19; clone_size: -; cdr3_nt: TGTGCCAGTAGTCCATCTCCGGGACAGGGGTTCGGACGCACAGATACGCAGTATTTT; cdr3_aa: CASSPSPGQGFGRTDTQYF
j_call: TRBJ2-7; d_call: -; v_call: TRBV6-6; clone_size: once; cdr3_nt: TGTGCCACCTGGAGGGACAGCATGAACGAGCAGTACTTC; cdr3_aa: CATWRDSMNEQYF
j_call: TRBJ1-5; d_call: -; v_call: TRBV6-2/TRBV6-3; clone_size: once; cdr3_nt: TGTGCCAGCAGCGGGACTCTTGGCAATCAGCCCCAGCATTTT; cdr3_aa: CASSGTLGNQPQHF
j_call: TRBJ1-6; d_call: -; v_call: TRBV27; clone_size: -; cdr3_nt: TGTGCCAGCAGTGACCCGGACGGGAGCTCCTATAATTCACCCCTCCACTTT; cdr3_aa: CASSDPDGSSYNSPLHF
j_call: TRBJ1-2; d_call: TRBD1; v_call: TRBV30; clone_size: -; cdr3_nt: TGTGCCTGGAGCATCAGTCACAGGGGGCAAGGCTACACCTTC; cdr3_aa: CAWSISHRGQGYTF
j_call: TRBJ2-7; d_call: TRBD2; v_call: TRBV7-3; clone_size: once; cdr3_nt: TGTGCCAGCAGCTTAGTCCCAGCGGGAGGTTCCTACGAGCAGTACTTC; cdr3_aa: CASSLVPAGGSYEQYF
j_call: TRBJ2-2; d_call: -; v_call: TRBV24-1; clone_size: -; cdr3_nt: TGTGCCACGAAACTGGTAAACACCGGGGAGCTGTTTTTT; cdr3_aa: CATKLVNTGELFF
j_call: TRBJ2-7; d_call: TRBD2; v_call: TRBV9; clone_size: -; cdr3_nt: TGTGCCAGCAGCGCCTCCCAGGGAGCGGGAGTCTTCTTC; cdr3_aa: CASSASQGAGVFF
j_call: TRBJ1-2; d_call: -; v_call: TRBV25-1; clone_size: -; cdr3_nt: TGTGCCAGCCAATCCCCGGGGGCGCCTGACTATGGCTACACCTTC; cdr3_aa: CASQSPGAPDYGYTF
j_call: TRBJ2-4; d_call: -; v_call: TRBV27; clone_size: once; cdr3_nt: TGTGCCAGCACCTCGAAGCTTGGGGCCAAAAACATTCAGTACTTC; cdr3_aa: CASTSKLGAKNIQYF
j_call: TRBJ2-5; d_call: -; v_call: TRBV15; clone_size: -; cdr3_nt: TGTGCCACCAGCAGAGATCAGCGAGAGACCCAGTACTTC; cdr3_aa: CATSRDQRETQYF
j_call: TRBJ1-5; d_call: -; v_call: TRBV4-2; clone_size: -; cdr3_nt: TGTGCCAGCAGCCAAGAGTTACCCCCCAATCAGCCCCAGCATTTT; cdr3_aa: CASSQELPPNQPQHF
j_call: TRBJ1-6; d_call: -; v_call: TRBV6-2/TRBV6-3; clone_size: -; cdr3_nt: TGTGCCAGCAGCCCCCGGGAGCTTAATTCACCCCTCCACTTT; cdr3_aa: CASSPRELNSPLHF
j_call: TRBJ2-1; d_call: TRBD1; v_call: TRBV6-4; clone_size: -; cdr3_nt: TGTGCCAGCAGTGCCGCCGGGACAGGGGGCAATGAGCAGTTCTTC; cdr3_aa: CASSAAGTGGNEQFF
j_call: TRBJ2-1; d_call: TRBD2; v_call: TRBV10-3; clone_size: once; cdr3_nt: TGTGCCATCGGTCTAGCGGAGAACAATGAGCAGTTCTTC; cdr3_aa: CAIGLAENNEQFF
j_call: TRBJ1-2; d_call: -; v_call: TRBV19; clone_size: -; cdr3_nt: TGTGCCAGTAGTATAGGGGGGCAGGCGTCCTATGGCTACACCTTC; cdr3_aa: CASSIGGQASYGYTF
j_call: TRBJ2-1; d_call: TRBD2; v_call: TRBV7-3; clone_size: -; cdr3_nt: TGTGCCAGCAGCCCCTTTAATAGCGGGAGGGGTGAGCAGTTCTTC; cdr3_aa: CASSPFNSGRGEQFF
j_call: TRBJ1-5; d_call: TRBD1; v_call: TRBV19; clone_size: -; cdr3_nt: TGTGCCAGTAGTAAGGGGACAGGGGAGATTATCGGCAATCAGCCCCAGCATTTT; cdr3_aa: CASSKGTGEIIGNQPQHF
j_call: TRBJ2-2; d_call: -; v_call: TRBV10-3; clone_size: -; cdr3_nt: TGTGCCATCGAAGGGTCCGGGGAGCTGTTTTTT; cdr3_aa: CAIEGSGELFF
j_call: TRBJ1-3; d_call: -; v_call: TRBV7-9; clone_size: -; cdr3_nt: TGTGCCAGCAGCTCGCCTGGTCGGGGAAACACCATATATTTT; cdr3_aa: CASSSPGRGNTIYF
j_call: TRBJ2-1; d_call: -; v_call: TRBV5-6; clone_size: -; cdr3_nt: TGTGCCAGCAGCTTGGTTGGCAGTTACAATGAGCAGTTCTTC; cdr3_aa: CASSLVGSYNEQFF
j_call: TRBJ1-1; d_call: -; v_call: TRBV10-1; clone_size: -; cdr3_nt: TGCGCCAGCAGTGATGGGGCGGTATGGGTCACTGAAGCTTTCTTT; cdr3_aa: CASSDGAVWVTEAFF
j_call: TRBJ1-2; d_call: -; v_call: TRBV24-1; clone_size: -; cdr3_nt: TGTGCCACCAGTGATCCGGATGGCTACACCTTC; cdr3_aa: CATSDPDGYTF
j_call: TRBJ2-1; d_call: -; v_call: TRBV20-1; clone_size: -; cdr3_nt: TGCAGTGCTAGTGGTTCTGCTAGCGCCCGCGATGAGCAGTTCTTC; cdr3_aa: CSASGSASARDEQFF